This TCR beta chain was profiled in a study of T cells in localized non-small cell lung cancer. As to this clone: The target antigen is unknown.

Study-wide results and caveats: Prolonged overall survival went with higher T cell density in the blood.

Sequencing used immunoSEQ multiplex PCR; TCRdb keeps in-frame clones, though not all of them. Of some 71,000 clones in the sample, roughly four fifths were seen once. From germline, CDR1 is SGHAT and CDR2 FQNNGV. The CDR3 is 14 residues long. V lost 2 bases and J lost 7, with 15 bases in between. The sequenced sample was peripheral blood, obtained before any cancer treatment. The V gene is TRBV11-2, the J gene TRBJ2-7; D gene uncertain. This clonotype was obtained from a female donor aged 60 or older with stage I lung adenocarcinoma. The CDR3 here is CASSLLGRQREQYF. CDR3 sequence (DNA): TGTGCCAGCAGCTTATTGGGCAGGCAAAGGGAGCAGTACTTC.